This is a list of T cell receptor beta chains from one sample in a study of T cells after yellow fever vaccination. Using its own MiXCR run on the 5' RACE reads, TCRdb lists one record per CDR3 protein. The profile shows about 200,000 distinct CDR3 sequences, 3% to 4% of them singletons. This sample comprised CD4+ T cells sorted from PBMCs, obtained 10 days after the yellow fever booster vaccination. The receptors shown here come from a man younger than 35 who received the YFV17D yellow fever vaccine. CDR3s leave out the opening cysteine and the closing phenylalanine or tryptophan. Each record gives: J gene, V gene, CDR3 length, CDR3 protein.

>TRBJ2-5|TRBV12-3/TRBV12-4|13
ASSLFGTAEETQY
>TRBJ1-2|TRBV5-1|13
ASSLYGGSSYGYT
>TRBJ2-3|TRBV6-5|14
ASSLIGGRSTDTQY
>TRBJ2-5|TRBV3-1|12
ASSQPGLGGTQY
>TRBJ2-2|TRBV19|13
ASSPTAGVFGELF
>TRBJ1-1|TRBV9|11
ASSPQGAPEAF
>TRBJ2-5|TRBV12-3/TRBV12-4|12
ASARSGGPETQY
>TRBJ1-1|TRBV20-1|13
SARGGRGGYTEAF
>TRBJ2-2|TRBV7-2|13
ASSLDVGYTGELF
>TRBJ2-2|TRBV6-2/TRBV6-3|14
ASSPPHGGAIGELF
>TRBJ2-5|TRBV5-1|10
ASREHQETQY